These T cell receptor beta chains were read from a single sample in a study of CD8 T cells in ankylosing spondylitis. MiXCR was run by TCRdb on the 5' RACE reads, yielding one entry per CDR3 protein. The sample has some 800,000 distinct CDR3 sequences; 12% are singletons. The sample was blood, either unsorted or a sorted T cell fraction (not recorded which). The receptors were sampled from a male donor with ankylosing spondylitis. Each CDR3 is given without its conserved first and last residue.

J,V,length,CDR3
TRBJ2-4,TRBV4-3,12,ASSQETGTNIQY
TRBJ1-3,TRBV6-1,16,ASRPLGSGLRSGNTIY
TRBJ1-1,TRBV30,10,AWSTDYPEAF
TRBJ1-5,TRBV6-2/TRBV6-3,11,ASSYGWEQPQH
TRBJ1-1,TRBV7-2,10,ASSFSSTEAF
TRBJ1-4,TRBV5-1,13,ASSFHQGWDEKLF
TRBJ2-6,TRBV30,13,AWTPRPSGANVLT
TRBJ1-1,TRBV10-3,11,AIRSDTNTEAF
TRBJ2-1,TRBV4-3,13,ASSQDHGTYNEQF
TRBJ2-1,TRBV29-1,8,SVGEREQF
TRBJ1-3,TRBV7-9,13,ASSPLTSSGNTIY
TRBJ1-5,TRBV19,14,ASSMLQGARYQPQH
TRBJ1-1,TRBV7-2,11,ASSGSRGYKAF
TRBJ2-5,TRBV4-1,12,ASSQPSGQETQY
TRBJ1-1,TRBV7-6,13,ASSSLRGGDTEAF
TRBJ1-2,TRBV5-1,11,ASSLDGDLGYT
TRBJ1-5,TRBV27,13,ASSATGFGNQPQH
TRBJ1-4,TRBV7-2,12,ASSFSSTNEKLF
TRBJ2-5,TRBV20-1,13,SANRLAGLGETQY
TRBJ2-3,TRBV7-2,13,ASSSRLLSTDTQY
TRBJ2-5,TRBV24-1,11,ATSDSFRETQY
TRBJ1-2,TRBV5-1,9,ASSQPPGYT
TRBJ1-2,TRBV30,12,AWSVPNRSYGYT
TRBJ2-6,TRBV12-3/TRBV12-4,14,ASSLDHPSGANVLT
TRBJ1-1,TRBV6-2/TRBV6-3,13,ASSYYPGANTEAF
TRBJ1-1,TRBV12-3/TRBV12-4,11,ASSLLLGTEAF
TRBJ1-6,TRBV7-9,13,ASSEQGKGYSPLH
TRBJ2-3,TRBV27,14,ASSNGDTEISGPQY
TRBJ1-5,TRBV5-6,15,ASSLYGDRGYGQPQH
TRBJ2-1,TRBV11-1,11,ASSWDQGSEQF
TRBJ1-6,TRBV9,15,ASSVGPGESYNSPLH
TRBJ2-1,TRBV7-9,12,ASSEGPIYNEQF
TRBJ1-1,TRBV5-1,11,ASSLRASTEAF
TRBJ1-1,TRBV2,10,ASNRVSTEAF
TRBJ2-1,TRBV20-1,13,SALPADSSYNEQF
TRBJ2-7,TRBV5-1,12,ASSWDGWGDEQY
TRBJ2-5,TRBV20-1,14,SARDVLGSGQETQY
TRBJ2-5,TRBV20-1,10,SARDFGQAQY
TRBJ2-1,TRBV10-3,13,AISGSMLPYNEQF
TRBJ2-3,TRBV28,16,ASSSRRTYQSSTDTQY
TRBJ1-5,TRBV6-1,11,ATRQGRNQPQH
TRBJ2-3,TRBV4-2,13,ASSRGGRGTDTQY
TRBJ2-1,TRBV3-1,9,ASSLGAEQF
TRBJ1-2,TRBV7-2,11,ASSFRTGYGYT
TRBJ2-3,TRBV7-2,13,ASSLRLPGTDTQY